The rows below give T cell receptor beta chains drawn from one sample of a study of blood T cell repertoires in COVID-19. Clones were read by immunoSEQ multiplex PCR, and TCRdb kept only the in-frame ones, dropping some. The table has approximately 170,000 clones, 86% seen once. Sample: peripheral blood. Receptor source: a woman aged 55-75 years with COVID-19, enrolled during active disease. Both conserved end residues are part of each CDR3. A D gene is named only where the DNA matches it firmly. Some rows have no size entry. The others give once, few or many, or a class for an expanded clone.

J gene	D gene	clone size	V gene	CDR3 protein	CDR3 DNA
TRBJ1-6	TRBD1	-	TRBV5-1	CASSFTDRGNSPLHF	TGCGCCAGCAGCTTTACCGACAGGGGTAATTCACCCCTCCACTTT
TRBJ1-5	TRBD1	-	TRBV4-2	CASSHRDSPNQPQHF	TGTGCCAGCAGCCACCGGGACAGTCCCAATCAGCCCCAGCATTTT
TRBJ2-6	-	-	TRBV7-6	CASSLGKPSGANVLTF	TGTGCCAGCAGCTTGGGCAAACCCTCTGGGGCCAACGTCCTGACTTTC
TRBJ1-5	-	-	TRBV3-1/TRBV3-2	CASSQERGIGKHSNQPQHF	TGTGCCAGCAGCCAAGAAAGGGGGATAGGGAAGCATAGCAATCAGCCCCAGCATTTT
TRBJ2-1	TRBD1	-	TRBV10-3	CAIRGQESYNEQFF	TGTGCCATCCGAGGACAGGAGTCCTACAATGAGCAGTTCTTC
TRBJ1-2	-	-	TRBV28	CASSFPWGGDRGYTF	TGTGCCAGCAGTTTCCCTTGGGGGGGGGACCGCGGCTACACCTTC
TRBJ2-7	-	-	TRBV11-2	CASSSTVVNEQYF	TGTGCCAGCAGCTCTACGGTAGTGAACGAGCAGTACTTC
TRBJ2-7	-	-	TRBV6-5	CASSYSPGKNEQYF	TGTGCCAGCAGTTACTCCCCAGGGAAAAACGAGCAGTACTTC
TRBJ1-6	TRBD1	-	TRBV7-2	CASSLVSTGDNSPLHF	TGTGCCAGCAGCTTAGTTTCTACAGGGGACAATTCACCCCTCCACTTT
TRBJ1-5	-	-	TRBV9	CASSADFSNQPQHF	TGTGCCAGCAGTGCGGATTTTAGCAATCAGCCCCAGCATTTT
TRBJ2-3	-	-	TRBV4-2	CASSYTDTQYF	TGTGCCAGCAGTTACACAGATACGCAGTATTTT
TRBJ2-3	TRBD1	-	TRBV24-1	CATSRTGDTDTQYF	TGTGCCACCAGTAGGACAGGGGACACAGATACGCAGTATTTT
TRBJ2-2	-	-	TRBV6-5	CASSPSGTGELFF	TGTGCCAGCAGCCCGAGCGGTACCGGGGAGCTGTTTTTT
TRBJ2-5	TRBD1	-	TRBV24-1	CATSDLQGQGRETQYF	TGTGCCACCAGTGATTTGCAAGGACAGGGGCGAGAGACCCAGTACTTC
TRBJ1-2	-	once	TRBV7-9	CASSSSEALGYTF	TGTGCCAGCAGCTCGTCGGAGGCCCTCGGGTACACCTTC